This note documents a single T cell receptor (beta chain) sequence. The data were taken from a study of blood T cell repertoires in COVID-19. Looking at the study overall: Some COVID-19 samples were acute and others convalescent; all came from the United States, Italy and Spain. T cells, B-cell-depleted T cells, or PBMCs supplied cDNA or gDNA.

Profiling relied on immunoSEQ multiplex PCR, and the TCRdb table lists in-frame clones only, not all of them. The profile shows tens of thousands of clones, 75% to 90% of them singletons. There are 14 residues in the CDR3. The germline CDR1 and CDR2 sequences are MDHEN and SYDVKM. Between the trimmed V and J ends, which lost 2 bases and 0 bases, there was a span of 5 bases. The specimen sequenced was peripheral blood. The receptor was isolated from a woman between 50 and 59 years old with active COVID-19. The chain employs TRBV28 and TRBJ2-4; D unresolved. The CDR3 loop is CASSLRVAKNIQYF. DNA of the CDR3: TGTGCCAGCAGTTTAAGAGTAGCCAAAAACATTCAGTACTTC.